There are a few counts of the clone carrying this TCR beta chain. What it binds is not known. The CDR3 has 14 amino acids. Some clones are missing from TCRdb's copy, which holds only in-frame ones; the method was immunoSEQ multiplex PCR. The sample holds just over 40,000 clones; 70% to 90% are singletons and the top ten take less than 1.5%. This sample stems from a study of T cells in narcolepsy. Study observations and caveats: In some patient and control memory CD4+ samples, autoreactive clones were absent. Same-patient CSF and blood CD4+ T cell clonotypes included HCRT-specific and TRIB2-specific autoreactive ones. Autoreactive clonotypes reportedly recurred in blood of same and different patients, not controls.

The chain combines TRBV21-1 with TRBJ2-1; the table calls TRBD1, which could not be checked here. TRBV21-1 is a pseudogene segment. Sample: CD45RA- memory CD4+ T cells from PBMCs. The clonotype was recovered from a human donor with narcolepsy. The CDR3 region has the DNA TGTGCCAGCAGCAAAGCTGGACAGCGCAATGAGCAGTTCTTC. As protein: CASSKAGQRNEQFF.